This is a list of T cell receptor beta chains from one sample in a study of CD4 and CD8 cells across lung adenocarcinoma regions. TCRdb recomputed calls from the PCR reads with MiXCR, one row per CDR3 protein. The data contain about 20,000 distinct CDR3 sequences, approximately 49% of them singletons. The sequenced material came from CD8+ T cells from the center of a lung tumor. These receptors were obtained from a female donor with lung adenocarcinoma. The CD4 and CD8 labels of this study may be unreliable. The CDR3 runs from the conserved cysteine through the conserved F or W. The D gene is left open where the match is weak. Size values are once, few and many counts, or a class for expanded clones, and some rows have none.

j_call d_call clone_size v_call cdr3_nt cdr3_aa
TRBJ1-1 - - TRBV10-3 TGTGCCATCAGTGCCGCCATGAACACTGAAGCTTTCTTT CAISAAMNTEAFF
TRBJ2-3 - - TRBV11-3 TGCGCCAGGGGCCTGGTAGTGACAAACACTCAGTATTTT CARGLVVTNTQYF
TRBJ1-2 - - TRBV6-1 TGTGCCAGCAGAGAGTTGGTGGTGTCGGGAGGCTACACCTTC CASRELVVSGGYTF
TRBJ2-5 TRBD1 - TRBV12-3/TRBV12-4 TGTGCCAGCAGCAACCCGGGGACAGGGTTTTTTGACCAAGAGACGCAGTACTTC CASSNPGTGFFDQETQYF
TRBJ2-5 - - TRBV10-3 TGTGCGGGCATCGGGGGTTCAGGGGCAGAGACGCAGTATTTC CAGIGGSGAETQYF
TRBJ2-5 - once TRBV28 TGTGCCAGCAACTTATGGGGGAGCCACGCTTGGGTTGAGGACCAGTACTTC CASNLWGSHAWVEDQYF
TRBJ1-2 TRBD1 - TRBV4-1 TGCGCCAGCACGCAGGGGGTCGGCTACACCTTC CASTQGVGYTF
TRBJ2-3 TRBD1 - TRBV6-1 TGTGCGGGCAGCAGGGGGAGTAGTGCAGATACGCAGTATTTT CAGSRGSSADTQYF
TRBJ2-2 - many TRBV2 TGTGGGAGCGGTCCGGGCACCGGGGAGCTGTTTTTT CGSGPGTGELFF
TRBJ2-3 - - TRBV6-1 TGTGCCAGCAGATCATGGGAGGTCAAGCAGTATTTT CASRSWEVKQYF
TRBJ2-7 - many TRBV4-2 TGTGCCAGCAGCCAAGGCCACCGGGACTCCTCCTACGAGCAGTACTTC CASSQGHRDSSYEQYF
TRBJ2-1 TRBD2 medium-sized TRBV4-1 TGCGCCAGCAGCCATGAGGGACTAGCGGGCCATCCGGGGCAGTTCTTC CASSHEGLAGHPGQFF
TRBJ2-4 - - TRBV27 TGTGCGGGCCGGCGCCTCAAAAACACTCAGTACTTC CAGRRLKNTQYF
TRBJ2-6 TRBD2 medium-sized TRBV27 TGTGCCAGCAGCAACATAGCGGGGGTCTCTGGGGCCAACGTCCTGACTTTC CASSNIAGVSGANVLTF
TRBJ2-3 TRBD1 - TRBV7-2 TGTGCCAGCAGCTTAGTTAGGGACAGGGGTTTCAACACCGGGACGCAGTATTTT CASSLVRDRGFNTGTQYF
TRBJ2-4 - - TRBV27 TGTGGCAGCAGTCCGGGGCGGGGCTTCAAAGATATTCAGTATTTC CGSSPGRGFKDIQYF
TRBJ2-3 - - TRBV7-6 TGTGCCAGCAGCCCTGCTAGAGGGCCCACAGATACGCAGTATTTT CASSPARGPTDTQYF
TRBJ2-7 - - TRBV10-2 TGCGCCAGCTCTGGGTATCAGGACGAGCAGTACTTC CASSGYQDEQYF
TRBJ2-3 - - TRBV4-2 TGTGCCAGCAGCCCCCTACTAGCCGGGCTCACAGATACGCAGTATTTT CASSPLLAGLTDTQYF
TRBJ2-3 TRBD1 many TRBV12-3/TRBV12-4 TGTGCCAGCACCCCTTATGCAGGGGGATCAGATACGCAGTATTTT CASTPYAGGSDTQYF
TRBJ2-5 - - TRBV27 TGTGCCAGGGGACGCGGGGGCCGGGGACCAGAGACGCAGTACTTC CARGRGGRGPETQYF
TRBJ2-7 TRBD2 once TRBV11-2 TGTGCCAGCGGGTCCGGGACTACCCTTTGGGGTAATACGCAGTACTTC CASGSGTTLWGNTQYF
TRBJ2-1 - few TRBV27 TGTGCCAGCAGTTCTCCGGGACCTGGTTGGAATGAGCAGTTCTTC CASSSPGPGWNEQFF
TRBJ2-4 - - TRBV6-1 TGTGCCAGCAGCCGCCTCGGGGGCAGGGCCAAAAACATTCAGTACTTC CASSRLGGRAKNIQYF
TRBJ2-5 - - TRBV27 TGTGCCGGGGGGCACGGGGGCCGTGACCAAGAGACCCAGTACTTC CAGGHGGRDQETQYF
TRBJ2-7 - - TRBV7-2 TGTGCCAGCAGCTTAACCAATGAGCAGTACTTC CASSLTNEQYF
TRBJ2-3 TRBD1 - TRBV6-1 TGTGCCAGCAGGCGCGGACAGGGAAGCACAGATACGCAGTATTTT CASRRGQGSTDTQYF
TRBJ2-4 - few TRBV6-1 TGTGCCAGCAGGCAGGGGCTGGGCGCCAAAAATACGCAGTATTTC CASRQGLGAKNTQYF
TRBJ2-1 TRBD1 medium-sized TRBV6-6 TGTGCCAGCACCCGGGACAGGGGGAACAATGAGCAGTTCTTC CASTRDRGNNEQFF
TRBJ1-1 - - TRBV27 TGTGCCAGCAGTCAGCAGGGGAACACTGAAGCTTTCTTT CASSQQGNTEAFF
TRBJ2-4 TRBD1 - TRBV27 TGTGCCAGCAACCGGGACAGGGAAAACATTCAGTACTTC CASNRDRENIQYF
TRBJ2-1 - few TRBV6-1 TGTGCCAGCAGTGAAGTAATAATCTCAAGCAGGGTCAAAGATGAGCAGTTCTTC CASSEVIISSRVKDEQFF
TRBJ2-1 - many TRBV7-2 TGTGCCAGCAGCTTAAACTGGAGGAATGAGCAGTTCTTC CASSLNWRNEQFF
TRBJ2-3 TRBD2 - TRBV6-1 TGTGCCAGCAGGCCTAGCGGGGACCCAACCACAGATACGCAGTATTTT CASRPSGDPTTDTQYF
TRBJ2-3 - - TRBV6-5 TGTGCCAGCAGTTACTCGAGGGGGGCTGGGGGCACCGGGGCGCAGTATTTT CASSYSRGAGGTGAQYF
TRBJ2-3 TRBD1 once TRBV27 TGTGCCAGGGGGCTTTGGGACAGTCAACCAGAGACGCAGTATTTC CARGLWDSQPETQYF
TRBJ2-3 - - TRBV6-1 TGTGCCAGCAGTGCAACCCCCGGGACAGTCGGGGGAGATACGCAGTATTTT CASSATPGTVGGDTQYF
TRBJ2-7 - few TRBV6-1 TGTGCCAGCAGCAGGGACGGATCCTACGAGCAGTACTTC CASSRDGSYEQYF
TRBJ2-2 - - TRBV6-1 TGTGCCAGCAGTGAAGTAGGCGGGGAGCTGTTTTTT CASSEVGGELFF
TRBJ2-7 - - TRBV6-1 TGTGCCAGCGGGGGGGACGGGGGCCGTGCGCAAGATACGCAGTACTTC CASGGDGGRAQDTQYF
TRBJ2-5 TRBD1 - TRBV10-2 TGCGCCAGCAGTCTACAGGGGGCGAGAGAGACCCAGTACTTC CASSLQGARETQYF
TRBJ2-6 - once TRBV28 TGTGCCAGCAGTAGAGGGGGAGAATCTGGGGCCAACGTCCTGACTTTC CASSRGGESGANVLTF
TRBJ1-2 - - TRBV25-1 TGTGCCAGCAGTGCTCCCTGGGCAGGGAACTATGGCTACACCTTC CASSAPWAGNYGYTF
TRBJ1-1 - - TRBV6-1 TGTGCCAGCAGTGATCAGGGTTGGAATGAAGCTTTCTTT CASSDQGWNEAFF
TRBJ2-3 - medium-sized TRBV7-3 TGTGCCAGCAGCCATAGACCCCCTCCTGATACGCAGTATTTT CASSHRPPPDTQYF
TRBJ2-3 - - TRBV10-1 TGCGCCAGCAGTGAGTCGAAGAGACCGAACACCGGTAAGCAGTATTTT CASSESKRPNTGKQYF
TRBJ2-3 - - TRBV5-1 TGCGCCAGCAGCCTGGCAACAGGAGGGTCAGATACGCAGTATTTT CASSLATGGSDTQYF